The rows below give T cell receptor beta chains drawn from one sample of a study of blood T cell repertoires in COVID-19. Sequencing was performed with immunoSEQ multiplex PCR; in TCRdb, only in-frame clones are kept and a portion is missing. The sample has 50,000 to 55,000 clones, 87% seen once. The sequencing input was peripheral blood. These receptors were taken from a man between 50 and 59 years old with acute or convalescent COVID-19. Both conserved end residues are part of each CDR3. The listing skips clone size in some rows; elsewhere it reads once, few, many or a size class.

NA	TRBV6-5	TRBJ1-1	CASSDSQNTEAFF
NA	TRBV18	TRBJ1-5	CASSPGAVSNQPQHF
few	TRBV7-9	TRBJ1-5	CASSFIGGDQPQHF
NA	TRBV27	TRBJ2-7	CASGQGGYEQYF
NA	TRBV10-2	TRBJ1-5	CASSGQAGLNQPQHF
NA	TRBV2	TRBJ1-5	CASKGETEEPQHF
NA	TRBV7-6	TRBJ2-2	CASSLVLAGTNTGELFF
NA	TRBV28	TRBJ1-1	CASSLLRGEAFF
NA	TRBV5-1	TRBJ1-2	CASRLEGSLYGYTF
NA	TRBV6-5	TRBJ1-2	CASRVPGQGSGYTF
NA	TRBV24-1	TRBJ2-1	CATSSGDAPYNEQFF
NA	TRBV27	TRBJ1-6	CASSFEGDLNSPLHF
NA	TRBV7-8	TRBJ2-1	CASSLSSLAVNNEQFF
NA	TRBV5-6	TRBJ1-5	CASSRTGDQPQHF
NA	TRBV11-2	TRBJ2-6	CASSPGTTYSGANVLTF
NA	TRBV19	TRBJ1-6	CASSAQRYNSPLHF
NA	TRBV6-5	TRBJ2-7	CASSLQGVSYEQYF
NA	TRBV28	TRBJ1-2	CASSTGPGDNENYGYTF
NA	TRBV6-5	TRBJ2-4	CASSYRRGEGNIQYF
NA	TRBV28	TRBJ1-1	CASSLLTAAGPNTEAFF
NA	TRBV6-5	TRBJ2-2	CASSYKGTSGSGELFF
NA	TRBV7-9	TRBJ2-2	CASSLIGADTGELFF
NA	TRBV6-5	TRBJ1-5	CASAAGGYGNQPQHF
once	TRBV6-6	TRBJ2-1	CASSPHLRQGDKQFF
NA	TRBV10-1	TRBJ2-3	CASSEAGPTDTQYF
NA	TRBV4-1	TRBJ1-5	CASSQELSYQPQHF
NA	TRBV20-1	TRBJ2-7	CSAGQFYEQYF
NA	TRBV7-2	TRBJ2-5	CASSRRAGLAGVHSETQYF
NA	TRBV6-5	TRBJ1-2	CASSYTLTENYGYTF
once	TRBV24-1	TRBJ2-5	CATSLFGGTQYF
NA	TRBV19	TRBJ2-1	CASSIVGTGWRNEQFF
NA	TRBV20-1	TRBJ2-1	CSASAWPRNNEQFF
NA	TRBV24-1	TRBJ2-1	CATSDRQSLKQFF
NA	TRBV6-2/TRBV6-3	TRBJ2-1	CASSPFNEQFF
few	TRBV5-1	TRBJ2-4	CASSTDRNIQYF
NA	TRBV7-3	TRBJ2-2	CASSLRGGYIGLAGSGELFF
NA	TRBV3-1/TRBV3-2	TRBJ1-5	CASSLGQGAGQPQHF
NA	TRBV5-1	TRBJ2-7	CASSLDGTGIAYEQYF
few	TRBV7-9	TRBJ1-1	CASSSDKRTFF
NA	TRBV7-3	TRBJ1-2	CASSFSPTYGYTF
few	TRBV4-1	TRBJ2-7	CASSQGSGGLYEQYF
NA	TRBV6-6	TRBJ2-3	CASTGGAIAYF
NA	TRBV3-1/TRBV3-2	TRBJ2-7	CASSHNTLAGGSEQYF
NA	TRBV7-9	TRBJ2-5	CATGGQETQYF
NA	TRBV6-1	TRBJ1-1	CASSDPGGMNTEAFF
NA	TRBV7-2	TRBJ1-2	CASSSFREIYGYTF
NA	TRBV28	TRBJ2-7	CASSPRLVSYEQYF
NA	TRBV12-3/TRBV12-4	TRBJ1-6	CASKLDRLSPLHF
NA	TRBV6-2/TRBV6-3	TRBJ1-1	CASSKRQVGNTEAFF
NA	TRBV15	TRBJ1-6	CATSRDRTGSGSPLHF
NA	TRBV24-1	TRBJ1-5	CATSDTHNQPQHF
few	TRBV20-1	TRBJ1-3	CSASPVGRDYGNTIYF
few	TRBV30	TRBJ2-7	CALSPSGSYEQYF
NA	TRBV16	TRBJ2-7	CASSQSRPPGEQYF